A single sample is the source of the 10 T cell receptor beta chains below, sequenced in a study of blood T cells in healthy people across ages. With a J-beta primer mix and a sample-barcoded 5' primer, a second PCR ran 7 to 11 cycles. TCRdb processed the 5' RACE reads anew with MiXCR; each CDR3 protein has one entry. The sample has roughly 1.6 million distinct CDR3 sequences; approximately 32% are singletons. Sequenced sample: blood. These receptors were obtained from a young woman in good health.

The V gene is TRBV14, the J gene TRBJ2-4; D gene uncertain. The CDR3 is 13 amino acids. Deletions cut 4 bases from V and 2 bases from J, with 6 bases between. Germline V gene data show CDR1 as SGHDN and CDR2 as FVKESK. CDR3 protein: CASSPRTKNIQYF. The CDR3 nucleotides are TGTGCCAGCAGCCCCCGGACCAAAAACATTCAGTACTTC.

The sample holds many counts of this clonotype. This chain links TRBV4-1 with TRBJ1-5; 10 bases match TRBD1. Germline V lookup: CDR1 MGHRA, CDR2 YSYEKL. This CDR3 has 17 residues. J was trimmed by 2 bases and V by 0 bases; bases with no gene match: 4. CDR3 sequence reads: CASSQDPTGGGNQPQHF. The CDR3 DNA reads TGCGCCAGCAGCCAAGACCCGACAGGGGGCGGCAATCAGCCCCAGCATTTT.

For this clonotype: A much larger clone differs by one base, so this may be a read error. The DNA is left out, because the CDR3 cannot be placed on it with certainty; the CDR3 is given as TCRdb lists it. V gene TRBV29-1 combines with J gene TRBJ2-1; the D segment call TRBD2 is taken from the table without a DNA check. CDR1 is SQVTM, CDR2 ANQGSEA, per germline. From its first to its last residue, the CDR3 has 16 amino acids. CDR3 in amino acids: CSVVGSGTSGVNERFF.

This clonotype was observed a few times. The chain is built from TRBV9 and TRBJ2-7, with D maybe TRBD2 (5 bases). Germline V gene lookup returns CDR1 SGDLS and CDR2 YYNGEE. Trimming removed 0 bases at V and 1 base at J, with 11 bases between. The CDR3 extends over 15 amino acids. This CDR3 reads CASSVGGSDSYEQYF. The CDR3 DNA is TGTGCCAGCAGCGTAGGTGGGAGTGATTCCTACGAGCAGTACTTC.

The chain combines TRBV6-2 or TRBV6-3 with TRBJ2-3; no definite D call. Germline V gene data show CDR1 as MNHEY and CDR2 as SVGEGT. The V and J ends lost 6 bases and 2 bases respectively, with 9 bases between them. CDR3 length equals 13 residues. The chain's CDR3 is CASRSTDTDTQYF. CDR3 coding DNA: TGTGCCAGCAGATCCACTGACACAGATACGCAGTATTTT.

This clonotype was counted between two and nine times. The CDR3 protein is CSARAGTTYEQYF. In DNA form, the CDR3 reads TGCAGTGCTAGGGCAGGGACCACCTACGAGCAGTACTTC. This chain connects TRBV20-1 to TRBJ2-7, with D possibly called TRBD1 or TRBD2 (5 bases each). This CDR3 region has 13 residues. From germline, CDR1 is DFQATT and CDR2 SNEGSKA (reference sequence). V was clipped by 3 bases and J by 2 bases, with 11 bases between them.

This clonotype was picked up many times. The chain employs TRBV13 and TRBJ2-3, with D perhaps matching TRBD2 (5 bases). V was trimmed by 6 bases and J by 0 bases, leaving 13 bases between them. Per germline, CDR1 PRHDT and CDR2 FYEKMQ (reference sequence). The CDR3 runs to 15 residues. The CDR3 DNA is TGTGCCAGCAGTCTTCTAGCAGATAGCACAGATACGCAGTATTTT. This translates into CASSLLADSTDTQYF.

The chain's CDR3 is CASSQILLAGETQYF. The CDR3 region has the DNA TGCGCCAGCAGCCAAATTTTGCTAGCGGGAGAGACCCAGTACTTC. The chain combines TRBV4-1 with TRBJ2-5; TRBD2 agrees at 8 bases. J was trimmed by 4 bases and V by 2 bases; bases with no gene match: 6. The CDR3 sequence is 15 residues long. The germline V gene encodes CDR1 MGHRA and CDR2 YSYEKL.

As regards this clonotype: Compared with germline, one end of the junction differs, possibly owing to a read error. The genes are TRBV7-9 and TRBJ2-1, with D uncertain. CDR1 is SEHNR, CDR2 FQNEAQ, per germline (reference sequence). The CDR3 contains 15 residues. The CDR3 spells CASSPTPSSYNEQCF. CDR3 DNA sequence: TGTGCCAGCAGCCCGACCCCAAGCTCCTACAATGAGCAGTGCTTC.

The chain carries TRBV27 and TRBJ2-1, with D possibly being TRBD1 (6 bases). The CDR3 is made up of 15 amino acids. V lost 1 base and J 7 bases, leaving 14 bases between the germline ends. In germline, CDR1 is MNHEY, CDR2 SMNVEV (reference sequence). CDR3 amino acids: CASSLCLGTKNEQFF. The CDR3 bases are TGTGCCAGCAGTTTATGTTTGGGGACAAAGAATGAGCAGTTCTTC.